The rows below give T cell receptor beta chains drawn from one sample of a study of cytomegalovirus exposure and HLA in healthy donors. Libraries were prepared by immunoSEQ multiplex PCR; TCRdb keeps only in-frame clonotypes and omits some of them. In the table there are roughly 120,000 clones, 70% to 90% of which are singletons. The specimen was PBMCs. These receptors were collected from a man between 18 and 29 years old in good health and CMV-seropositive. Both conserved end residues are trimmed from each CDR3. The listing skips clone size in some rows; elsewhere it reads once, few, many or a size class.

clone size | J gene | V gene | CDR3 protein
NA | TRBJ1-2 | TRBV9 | ASSLQDRAGGYT
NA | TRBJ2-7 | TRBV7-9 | ASSSAEPETGRDEQY
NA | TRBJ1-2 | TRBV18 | ASSPPDRAQGYGYT
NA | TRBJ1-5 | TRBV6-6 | ASTLGGPSNQPQH
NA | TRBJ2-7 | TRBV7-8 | ASSLRAGRLTYEQY
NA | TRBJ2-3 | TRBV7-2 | ASSWGSGGLTDTQY
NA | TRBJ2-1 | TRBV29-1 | SARGLAEHNEQF
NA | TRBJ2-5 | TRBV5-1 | ASSLEPSETQY
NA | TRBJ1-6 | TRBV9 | ASSVGGGRDSPLH
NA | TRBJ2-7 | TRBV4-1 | ASSPQGSILSYEQY
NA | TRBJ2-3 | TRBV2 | ASSENRGLQY
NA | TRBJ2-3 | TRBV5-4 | ASSPGRGAADTQY
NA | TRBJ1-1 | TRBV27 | ASSLQGYTEAF
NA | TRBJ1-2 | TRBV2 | ASSEERVGYT
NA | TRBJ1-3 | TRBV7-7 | ASSPSTGNPIY
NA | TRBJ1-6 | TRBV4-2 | ASSQWTGENSPLH
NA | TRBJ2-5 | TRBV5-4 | ASSLESRETQY
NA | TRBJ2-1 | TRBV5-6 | ASSLGTGYNEQF
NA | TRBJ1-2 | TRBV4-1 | ASSQDTLGGYT
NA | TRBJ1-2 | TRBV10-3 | AIRSWDSRSGGYT
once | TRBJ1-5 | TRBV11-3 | ASSRKGQSNQPQH
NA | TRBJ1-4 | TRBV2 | ASRHGRQGREKLF
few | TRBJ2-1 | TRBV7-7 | ASSLTLGGEQF
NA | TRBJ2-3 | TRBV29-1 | SVAGLAGGSTDTQY
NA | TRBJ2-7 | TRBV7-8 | ASSLAVAGEQY
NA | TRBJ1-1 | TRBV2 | ASSVPPMAF
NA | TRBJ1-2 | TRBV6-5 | ASRLRGNYGYT
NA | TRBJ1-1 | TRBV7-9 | ASSPGVTEAF
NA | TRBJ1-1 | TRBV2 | ASSDRHRATEAF
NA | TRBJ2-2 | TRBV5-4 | ASSLGPGVNTGELF
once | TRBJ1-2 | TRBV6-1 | ASNPREVGVGYT
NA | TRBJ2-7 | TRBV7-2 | ASSLSRGSFIH